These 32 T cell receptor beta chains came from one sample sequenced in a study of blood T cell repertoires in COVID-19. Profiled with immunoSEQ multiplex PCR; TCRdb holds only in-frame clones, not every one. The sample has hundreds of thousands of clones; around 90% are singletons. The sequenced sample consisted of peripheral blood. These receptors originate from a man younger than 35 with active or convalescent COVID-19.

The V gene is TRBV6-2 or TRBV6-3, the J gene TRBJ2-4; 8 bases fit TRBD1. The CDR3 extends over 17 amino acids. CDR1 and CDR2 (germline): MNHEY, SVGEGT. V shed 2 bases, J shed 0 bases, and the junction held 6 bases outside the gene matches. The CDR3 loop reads CASSYTRDRRAKNIQYF. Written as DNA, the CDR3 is TGTGCCAGCAGTTACACAAGGGACAGGAGAGCCAAAAACATTCAGTACTTC.

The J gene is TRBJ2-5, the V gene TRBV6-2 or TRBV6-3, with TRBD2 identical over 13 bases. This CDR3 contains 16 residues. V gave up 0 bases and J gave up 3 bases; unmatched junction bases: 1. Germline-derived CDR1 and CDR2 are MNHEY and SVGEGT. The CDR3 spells CASSYSGLAGKETQYF. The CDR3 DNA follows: TGTGCCAGCAGTTACTCGGGACTAGCGGGAAAAGAGACCCAGTACTTC.

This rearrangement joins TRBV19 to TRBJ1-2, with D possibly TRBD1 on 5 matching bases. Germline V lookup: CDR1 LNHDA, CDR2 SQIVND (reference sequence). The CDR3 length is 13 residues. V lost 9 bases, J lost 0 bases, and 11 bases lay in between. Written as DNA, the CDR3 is TGTGCCAGCAGGGTTCACCCTAACTATGGCTACACCTTC. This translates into CASRVHPNYGYTF.

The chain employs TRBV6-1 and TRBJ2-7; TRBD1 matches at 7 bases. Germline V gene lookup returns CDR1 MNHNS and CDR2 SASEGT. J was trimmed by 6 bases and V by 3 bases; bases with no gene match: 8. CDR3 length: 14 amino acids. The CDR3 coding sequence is TGTGCCAGCAGTGATCGTGGGACAGTGGTCGAGCAGTACTTC. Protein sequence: CASSDRGTVVEQYF.

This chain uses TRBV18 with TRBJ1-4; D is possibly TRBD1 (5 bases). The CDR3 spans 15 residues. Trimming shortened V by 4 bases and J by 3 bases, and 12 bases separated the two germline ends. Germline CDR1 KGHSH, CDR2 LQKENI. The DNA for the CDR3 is TGTGCCAGCTCACAGGGGAATGTGGCTAATGAAAAACTGTTTTTT. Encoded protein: CASSQGNVANEKLFF.

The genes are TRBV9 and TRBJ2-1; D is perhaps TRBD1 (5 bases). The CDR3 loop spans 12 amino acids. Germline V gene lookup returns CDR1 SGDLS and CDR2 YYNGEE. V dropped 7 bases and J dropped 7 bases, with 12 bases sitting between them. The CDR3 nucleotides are TGTGCCAGCGGGGCTCAAGGGAATGAGCAGTTCTTC. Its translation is CASGAQGNEQFF.

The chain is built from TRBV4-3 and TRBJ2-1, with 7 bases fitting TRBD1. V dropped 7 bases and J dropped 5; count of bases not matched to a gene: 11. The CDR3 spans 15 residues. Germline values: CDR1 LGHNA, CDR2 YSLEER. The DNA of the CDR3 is TGCGCCAGCACCGAGACCGGGACAGACGACAATGAGCAGTTCTTC. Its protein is CASTETGTDDNEQFF.

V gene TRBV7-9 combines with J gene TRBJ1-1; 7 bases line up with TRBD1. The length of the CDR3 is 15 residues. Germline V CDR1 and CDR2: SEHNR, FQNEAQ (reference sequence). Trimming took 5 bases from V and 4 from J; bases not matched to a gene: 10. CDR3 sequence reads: CASSLGGTVSTEAFF. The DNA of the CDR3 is TGTGCCAGCAGCCTAGGTGGGACAGTGAGCACTGAAGCTTTCTTT.

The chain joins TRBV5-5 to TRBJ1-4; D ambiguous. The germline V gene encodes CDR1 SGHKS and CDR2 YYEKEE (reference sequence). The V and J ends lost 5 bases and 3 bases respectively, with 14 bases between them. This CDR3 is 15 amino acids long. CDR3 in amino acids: CASRGMGAANEKLFF. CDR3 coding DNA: TGTGCCAGCAGAGGAATGGGAGCGGCTAATGAAAAACTGTTTTTT. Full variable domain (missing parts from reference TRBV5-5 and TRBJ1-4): DAGVTQSPTHLIKTRGQQVTLRCSPISGHKSVSWYQQVLGQGPQFIFQYYEKEERGRGNFPDRFSARQFPNYSSELNVNALLLGDSALYLCASRGMGAANEKLFFGSGTQLSVL.

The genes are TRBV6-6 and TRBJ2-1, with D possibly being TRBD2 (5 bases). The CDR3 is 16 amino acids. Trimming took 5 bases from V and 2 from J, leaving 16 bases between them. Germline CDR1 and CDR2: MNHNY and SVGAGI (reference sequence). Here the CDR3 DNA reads TGTGCCAGCAGTCAAAATCCAGGAGGACCCTACAATGAGCAGTTCTTC. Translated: CASSQNPGGPYNEQFF.

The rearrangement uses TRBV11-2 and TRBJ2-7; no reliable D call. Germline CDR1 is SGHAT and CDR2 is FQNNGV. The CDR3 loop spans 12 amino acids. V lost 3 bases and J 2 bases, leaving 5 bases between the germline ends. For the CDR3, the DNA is TGTGCCAGCAGCTTTGTCGCCTACGAGCAGTACTTC. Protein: CASSFVAYEQYF. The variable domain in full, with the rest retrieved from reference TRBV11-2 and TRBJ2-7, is EAGVAQSPRYKIIEKRQSVAFWCNPISGHATLYWYQQILGQGPKLLIQFQNNGVVDDSQLPKDRFSAERLKGVDSTLKIQPAKLEDSAVYLCASSFVAYEQYFGPGTRLTVT.

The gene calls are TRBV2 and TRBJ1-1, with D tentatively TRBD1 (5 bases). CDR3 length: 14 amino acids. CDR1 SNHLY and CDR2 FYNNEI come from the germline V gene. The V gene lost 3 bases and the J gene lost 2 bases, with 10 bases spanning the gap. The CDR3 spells CASSEQGLNTEAFF. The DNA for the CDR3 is TGTGCCAGCAGTGAGCAGGGCTTAAACACTGAAGCTTTCTTT.

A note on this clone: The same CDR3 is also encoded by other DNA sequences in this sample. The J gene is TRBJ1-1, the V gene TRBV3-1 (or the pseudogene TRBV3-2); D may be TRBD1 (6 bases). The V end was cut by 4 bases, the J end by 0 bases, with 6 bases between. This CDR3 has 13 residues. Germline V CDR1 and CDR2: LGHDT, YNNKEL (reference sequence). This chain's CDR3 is CASSRTVNTEAFF. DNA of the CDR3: TGTGCCAGCAGCCGGACAGTGAACACTGAAGCTTTCTTT.

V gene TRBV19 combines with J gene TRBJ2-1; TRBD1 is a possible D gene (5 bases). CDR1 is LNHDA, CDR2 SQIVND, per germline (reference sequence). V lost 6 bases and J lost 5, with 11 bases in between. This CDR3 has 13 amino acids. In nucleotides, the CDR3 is TGTGCCAGTAGCCGGACAAGAGACAATGAGCAGTTCTTC. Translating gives CASSRTRDNEQFF.

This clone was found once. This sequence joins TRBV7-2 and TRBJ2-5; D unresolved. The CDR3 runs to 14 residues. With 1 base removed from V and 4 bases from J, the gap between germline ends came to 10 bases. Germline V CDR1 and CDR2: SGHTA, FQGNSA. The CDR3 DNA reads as TGTGCCAGCAGCTTAGGAGTTTTTTTAGAGACCCAGTACTTC. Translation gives CASSLGVFLETQYF.

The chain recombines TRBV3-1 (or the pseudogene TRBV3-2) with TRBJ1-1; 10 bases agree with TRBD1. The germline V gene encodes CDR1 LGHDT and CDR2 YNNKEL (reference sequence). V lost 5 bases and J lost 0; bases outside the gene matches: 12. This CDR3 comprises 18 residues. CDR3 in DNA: TGTGCCAGCAGCTCCCTCTTGGACAGGGGGGGGATGAACACTGAAGCTTTCTTT. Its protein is CASSSLLDRGGMNTEAFF.

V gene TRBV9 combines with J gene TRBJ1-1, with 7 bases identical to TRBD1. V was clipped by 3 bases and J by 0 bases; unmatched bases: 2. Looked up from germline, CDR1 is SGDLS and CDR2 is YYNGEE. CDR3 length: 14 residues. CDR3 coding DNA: TGTGCCAGCAGCGCCGACAGGGTGAACACTGAAGCTTTCTTT. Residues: CASSADRVNTEAFF. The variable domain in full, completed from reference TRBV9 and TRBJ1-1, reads DSGVTQTPKHLITATGQRVTLRCSPRSGDLSVYWYQQSLDQGLQFLIQYYNGEERAKGNILERFSAQQFPDLHSELNLSSLELGDSALYFCASSADRVNTEAFFGQGTRLTVV.

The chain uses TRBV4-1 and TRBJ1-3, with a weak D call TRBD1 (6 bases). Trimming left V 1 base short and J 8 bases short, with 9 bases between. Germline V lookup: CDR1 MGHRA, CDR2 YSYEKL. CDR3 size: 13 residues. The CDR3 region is CASSQGGGDTIYF. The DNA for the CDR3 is TGCGCCAGCAGCCAAGGAGGGGGAGACACCATATATTTT.

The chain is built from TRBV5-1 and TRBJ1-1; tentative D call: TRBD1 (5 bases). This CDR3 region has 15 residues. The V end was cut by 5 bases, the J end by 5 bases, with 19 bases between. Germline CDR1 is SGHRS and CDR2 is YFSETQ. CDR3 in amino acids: CASSPTRGYQTEAFF. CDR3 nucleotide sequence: TGCGCCAGCAGTCCGACCCGGGGGTATCAAACTGAAGCTTTCTTT.

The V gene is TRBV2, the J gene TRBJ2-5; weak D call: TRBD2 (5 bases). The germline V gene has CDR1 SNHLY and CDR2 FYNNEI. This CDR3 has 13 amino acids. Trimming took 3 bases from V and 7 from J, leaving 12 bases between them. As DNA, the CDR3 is TGTGCCAGCAGTGACGGGAACATTGGGACCCAGTACTTC. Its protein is CASSDGNIGTQYF.

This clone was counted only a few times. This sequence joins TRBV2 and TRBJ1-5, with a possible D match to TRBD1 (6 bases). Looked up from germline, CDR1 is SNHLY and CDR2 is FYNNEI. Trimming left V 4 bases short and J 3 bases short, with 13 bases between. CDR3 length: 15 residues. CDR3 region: CASSVRQANNQPQHF. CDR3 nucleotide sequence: TGTGCCAGCAGTGTACGACAGGCGAACAATCAGCCCCAGCATTTT. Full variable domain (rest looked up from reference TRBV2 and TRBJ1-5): EPEVTQTPSHQVTQMGQEVILRCVPISNHLYFYWYRQILGQKVEFLVSFYNNEISEKSEIFDDQFSVERPDGSNFTLKIRSTKLEDSAMYFCASSVRQANNQPQHFGDGTRLSIL.

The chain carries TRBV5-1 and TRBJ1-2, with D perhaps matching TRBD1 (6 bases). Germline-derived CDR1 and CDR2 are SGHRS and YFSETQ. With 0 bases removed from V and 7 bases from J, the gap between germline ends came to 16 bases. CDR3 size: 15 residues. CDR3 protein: CASSLELVRGTGYTF. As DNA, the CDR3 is TGCGCCAGCAGCTTGGAGTTGGTCAGGGGCACTGGCTACACCTTC.

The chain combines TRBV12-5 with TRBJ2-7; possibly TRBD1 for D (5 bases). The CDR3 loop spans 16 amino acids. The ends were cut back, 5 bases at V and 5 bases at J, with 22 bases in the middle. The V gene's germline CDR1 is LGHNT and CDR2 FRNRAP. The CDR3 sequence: CASGPSPGALWNEQYF. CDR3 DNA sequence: TGTGCTAGTGGTCCTTCCCCTGGGGCCCTTTGGAACGAGCAGTACTTC.

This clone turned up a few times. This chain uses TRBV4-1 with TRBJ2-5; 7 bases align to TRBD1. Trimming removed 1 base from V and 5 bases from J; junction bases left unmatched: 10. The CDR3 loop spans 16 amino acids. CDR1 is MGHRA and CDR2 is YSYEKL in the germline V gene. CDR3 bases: TGCGCCAGCAGCCAAGCCACGACAGGGTTCGGGGAGACCCAGTACTTC. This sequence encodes CASSQATTGFGETQYF.

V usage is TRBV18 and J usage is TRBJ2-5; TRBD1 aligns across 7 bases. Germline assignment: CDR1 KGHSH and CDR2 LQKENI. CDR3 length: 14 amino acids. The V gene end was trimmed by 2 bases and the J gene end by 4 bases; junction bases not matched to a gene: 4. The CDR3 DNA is TGTGCCAGCTCACCAGTAGGGGGCGTAGAGACCCAGTACTTC. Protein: CASSPVGGVETQYF.

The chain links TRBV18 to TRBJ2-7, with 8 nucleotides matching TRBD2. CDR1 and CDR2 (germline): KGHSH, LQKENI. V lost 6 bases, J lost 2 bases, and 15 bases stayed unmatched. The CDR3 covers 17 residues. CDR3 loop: CASSALGAGGGPYEQYF. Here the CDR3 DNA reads TGTGCCAGCTCCGCCCTTGGGGCGGGGGGAGGTCCCTACGAGCAGTACTTC. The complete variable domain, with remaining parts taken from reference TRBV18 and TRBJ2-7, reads NAGVMQNPRHLVRRRGQEARLRCSPMKGHSHVYWYRQLPEEGLKFMVYLQKENIIDESGMPKERFSAEFPKEGPSILRIQQVVRGDSAAYFCASSALGAGGGPYEQYFGPGTRLTVT.

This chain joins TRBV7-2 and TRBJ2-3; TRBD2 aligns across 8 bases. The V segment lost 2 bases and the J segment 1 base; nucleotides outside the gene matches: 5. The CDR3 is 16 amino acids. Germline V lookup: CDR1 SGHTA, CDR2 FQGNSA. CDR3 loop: CASSLRLALGTDTQYF. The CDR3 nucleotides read TGTGCCAGCAGCTTAAGACTAGCGCTCGGCACAGATACGCAGTATTTT. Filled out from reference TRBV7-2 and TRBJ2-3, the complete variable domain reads GAGVSQSPSNKVTEKGKDVELRCDPISGHTALYWYRQSLGQGLEFLIYFQGNSAPDKSGLPSDRFSAERTGGSVSTLTIQRTQQEDSAVYLCASSLRLALGTDTQYFGPGTRLTVL.

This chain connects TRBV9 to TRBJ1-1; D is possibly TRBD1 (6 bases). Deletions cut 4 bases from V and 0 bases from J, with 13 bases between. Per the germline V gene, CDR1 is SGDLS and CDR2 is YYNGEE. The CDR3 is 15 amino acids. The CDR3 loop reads CASSSETGMNTEAFF. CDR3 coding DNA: TGTGCCAGCAGCTCGGAGACAGGTATGAACACTGAAGCTTTCTTT.

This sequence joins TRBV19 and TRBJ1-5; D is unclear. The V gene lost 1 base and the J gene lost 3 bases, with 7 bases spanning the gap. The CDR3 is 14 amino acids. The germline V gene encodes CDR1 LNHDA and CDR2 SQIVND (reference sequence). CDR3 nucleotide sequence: TGTGCCAGTAGTATAGGCCACACCAATCAGCCCCAGCATTTT. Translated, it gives CASSIGHTNQPQHF.

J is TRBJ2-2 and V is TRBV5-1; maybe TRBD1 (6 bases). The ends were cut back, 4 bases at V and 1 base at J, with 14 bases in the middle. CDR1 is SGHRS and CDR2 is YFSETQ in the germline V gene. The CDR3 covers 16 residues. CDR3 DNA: TGCGCCAGCAGCCTCACGAAGACAGGGAACACCGGGGAGCTGTTTTTT. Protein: CASSLTKTGNTGELFF.

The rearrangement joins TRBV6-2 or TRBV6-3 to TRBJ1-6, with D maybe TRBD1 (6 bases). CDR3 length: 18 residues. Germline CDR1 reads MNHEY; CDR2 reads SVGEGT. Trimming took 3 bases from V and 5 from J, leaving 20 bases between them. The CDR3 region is CASSYVGAGELDNSPLHF. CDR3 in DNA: TGTGCCAGCAGTTATGTCGGGGCAGGGGAATTGGATAATTCACCCCTCCACTTT.

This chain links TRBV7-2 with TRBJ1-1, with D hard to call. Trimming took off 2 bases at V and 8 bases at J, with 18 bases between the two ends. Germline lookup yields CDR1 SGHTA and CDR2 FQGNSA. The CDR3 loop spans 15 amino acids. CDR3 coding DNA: TGTGCCAGCAGCTTAAATGCAGGATCCCAACTCGAAGCTTTCTTT. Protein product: CASSLNAGSQLEAFF.